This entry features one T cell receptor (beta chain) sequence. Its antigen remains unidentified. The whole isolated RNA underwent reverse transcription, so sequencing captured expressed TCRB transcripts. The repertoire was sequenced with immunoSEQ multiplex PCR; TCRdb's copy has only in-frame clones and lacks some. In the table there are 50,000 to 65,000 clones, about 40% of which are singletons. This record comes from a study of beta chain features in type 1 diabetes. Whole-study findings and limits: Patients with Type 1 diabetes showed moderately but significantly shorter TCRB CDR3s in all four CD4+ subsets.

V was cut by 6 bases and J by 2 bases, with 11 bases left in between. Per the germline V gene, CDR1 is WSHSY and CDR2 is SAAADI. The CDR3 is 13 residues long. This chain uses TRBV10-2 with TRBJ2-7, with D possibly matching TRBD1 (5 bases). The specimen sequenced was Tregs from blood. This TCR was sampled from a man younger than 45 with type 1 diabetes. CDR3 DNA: TGCGCCAGCAGGACGACAGCGACCTACGAGCAGTACTTC. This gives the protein CASRTTATYEQYF.